These 15 T cell receptor beta chains were sequenced from one sample in a study of blood T cell repertoires in COVID-19. Only in-frame clones appear in the TCRdb table, and some are missing; sequencing was by immunoSEQ multiplex PCR. The sample includes approximately 240,000 clones, 88% seen only once; the top ten take 2% to 2.5%. Sequencing was done on a sample of peripheral blood. These receptors came from a middle-aged woman who had recovered from COVID-19.

The V call is TRBV28, the J call TRBJ2-7; 8 nucleotides line up with TRBD1. The V and J ends lost 6 bases and 2 bases, in that order; junction bases with no gene match: 6. From germline, CDR1 is MDHEN and CDR2 SYDVKM. This CDR3 comprises 14 residues. CDR3 coding DNA: TGTGCCAGCAGGGAAATACAGGGGGCCTACGAGCAGTACTTC. Protein: CASREIQGAYEQYF.

The chain links TRBV27 to TRBJ2-7; 11 bases fit TRBD2. In germline, CDR1 is MNHEY, CDR2 SMNVEV (reference sequence). V lost 7 bases to trimming and J lost 0 bases; unmatched junction nucleotides: 11. The CDR3 consists of 17 residues. The CDR3 reads CASKYSGGDSSSYEQYF. DNA for the CDR3: TGTGCCAGCAAATATAGCGGGGGGGACTCGAGCTCCTACGAGCAGTACTTC.

V is TRBV25-1 and J is TRBJ2-4, with D uncertain. The CDR3 sequence is 16 residues long. With 4 bases removed from V and 0 bases from J, the gap between germline ends came to 13 bases. Germline V gene data show CDR1 as MGHDK and CDR2 as SYGVNS. The CDR3 region has the DNA TGTGCCAGCAGTGCCCAATCAACAGTAGCCAAAAACATTCAGTACTTC. Amino acid sequence: CASSAQSTVAKNIQYF. The entire variable domain, with the rest obtained from reference TRBV25-1 and TRBJ2-4, is as follows: EADIYQTPRYLVIGTGKKITLECSQTMGHDKMYWYQQDPGMELHLIHYSYGVNSTEKGDLSSESTVSRIRTEHFPLTLESARPSHTSQYLCASSAQSTVAKNIQYFGAGTRLSVL.

The chain links TRBV4-3 to TRBJ2-7; the D is unclear. The CDR3 extends over 17 amino acids. Germline values: CDR1 LGHNA, CDR2 YSLEER. The ends were cut back, 0 bases at V and 0 bases at J, with 15 bases in the middle. The CDR3 coding sequence is TGCGCCAGCAGCCAAGACCTCGGCGGCGGTAGCTCCTACGAGCAGTACTTC. This codes for CASSQDLGGGSSYEQYF.

On this clone: The junction and the germline gene differ at one end; a read error may be behind it. This rearrangement joins TRBV7-7 to TRBJ2-5; TRBD2 might be the D (7 bases). Germline loops: CDR1 SSHAT, CDR2 FNYEAQ (reference sequence). The CDR3 consists of 18 residues. The DNA for the CDR3 is TGTGCTAGCAGCTTAGAACTGTGGCGGGGGCCGTCCCAAGAGACCCAGTACTTC. This encodes CASSLELWRGPSQETQYF.

The chain employs TRBV2 and TRBJ1-4, with no clear D. This CDR3 is 16 amino acids long. The germline V and J ends were trimmed by 1 base and 8 bases, with 17 bases remaining between them. From germline, CDR1 is SNHLY and CDR2 FYNNEI. CDR3 bases: TGTGCCAGCAGTGAAGAAACCGGGTCCAGAGGCGAAAAACTGTTTTTT. Translating gives CASSEETGSRGEKLFF.

This chain uses TRBV5-6 with TRBJ2-5; D is undetermined. This CDR3 has 11 amino acids. The germline V gene encodes CDR1 SGHDT and CDR2 YYEEEE. The V end was cut by 6 bases, the J end by 5 bases, with 8 bases between. CDR3 residues: CASTVGETQYF. The DNA for the CDR3 is TGTGCCAGCACCGTCGGGGAGACCCAGTACTTC.

The chain has TRBV7-6 and TRBJ1-3, with D hard to call. Germline V gene data show CDR1 as SGHVS and CDR2 as FNYEAQ. Trimming removed 6 bases from V and 0 bases from J, with 12 bases in between. The CDR3 runs 15 residues. This CDR3 is CASSKHSPSGNTIYF. DNA of the CDR3: TGTGCCAGCAGTAAACACAGCCCCTCTGGAAACACCATATATTTT.

The chain couples TRBV13 to TRBJ2-7; possible D gene TRBD1, 6 bases. Germline lookup yields CDR1 PRHDT and CDR2 FYEKMQ (reference sequence). Trimming took 8 bases from V and 1 from J, leaving 18 bases between them. CDR3 length equals 15 residues. Here the CDR3 DNA reads TGTGCCAGCTTTTCCCGACAGGATGGGTCCTACGAGCAGTACTTC. It translates to CASFSRQDGSYEQYF.

V usage is TRBV6-2 or TRBV6-3 and J usage is TRBJ2-4; perhaps TRBD2 as D (5 bases). The germline CDR1 and CDR2 sequences are MNHEY and SVGEGT. The CDR3 spans 13 residues. Trimming pared 4 bases from V and 15 bases from J, leaving 19 bases between. CDR3 loop: CASSFFRGTPGYF. The CDR3 bases are TGTGCCAGCAGTTTTTTTCGGGGAACTCCTGGGTACTTC.

V and J are TRBV10-3 and TRBJ2-1, with TRBD2 matching 13 bases. J gave up 12 bases and V 5 bases, and 13 bases lay outside the gene matches. This CDR3 has 16 residues. Germline-derived CDR1 and CDR2 are ENHRY and SYGVKD. CDR3 in amino acids: CAISPSTSGGSGAQFF. The CDR3 DNA reads as TGTGCCATCAGTCCGTCGACTAGCGGGGGGTCAGGTGCGCAGTTCTTC.

This chain uses TRBV3-1 (or the pseudogene TRBV3-2) with TRBJ1-5, with D maybe TRBD1 (6 bases). Germline V CDR1 and CDR2: LGHDT, YNNKEL (reference sequence). V was trimmed by 6 bases and J by 7 bases, leaving 19 bases between them. The CDR3 runs to 15 residues. CDR3: CASSLGGATLQPQHF. CDR3 nucleotides: TGTGCCAGCAGTTTAGGGGGGGCTACTTTGCAGCCCCAGCATTTT.

This rearrangement joins TRBV20-1 to TRBJ2-7; possible D gene TRBD2, 6 bases. V was pared by 3 bases and J by 6 bases, with 27 bases between. This CDR3 spans 17 amino acids. CDR1 DFQATT and CDR2 SNEGSKA come from the germline V gene (reference sequence). The CDR3 protein is CSASGGGPQGGRSEQYF. The CDR3, as DNA: TGCAGTGCTAGTGGGGGAGGACCGCAGGGAGGTAGGAGCGAGCAGTACTTC.

The chain couples TRBV7-3 to TRBJ2-2; possibly TRBD2 for D (5 bases). V was cut by 3 bases and J by 5 bases, with 10 bases left in between. This CDR3 region has 14 residues. Germline CDR1 is SGHTA and CDR2 is FQGTGA. The CDR3 region has the DNA TGTGCCAGCAGCTTCGCTCCGGGGACCGGGGAGCTGTTTTTT. Protein: CASSFAPGTGELFF. The variable domain in full, with the rest retrieved from reference TRBV7-3 and TRBJ2-2, is GAGVSQTPSNKVTEKGKYVELRCDPISGHTALYWYRQSLGQGPEFLIYFQGTGAADDSGLPNDRFFAVRPEGSVSTLKIQRTERGDSAVYLCASSFAPGTGELFFGEGSRLTVL.

This clone was seen only once. The chain couples TRBV27 to TRBJ2-4, with D possibly matching TRBD1 (7 bases). Trimming removed 2 bases at V and 6 bases at J, with 14 bases between. There are 15 residues in the CDR3. Germline lookup yields CDR1 MNHEY and CDR2 SMNVEV (reference sequence). For the CDR3, the DNA is TGTGCCAGCAGTTTAAAGGGGGCGCGGGGAAACATTCAGTACTTC. This gives the protein CASSLKGARGNIQYF.